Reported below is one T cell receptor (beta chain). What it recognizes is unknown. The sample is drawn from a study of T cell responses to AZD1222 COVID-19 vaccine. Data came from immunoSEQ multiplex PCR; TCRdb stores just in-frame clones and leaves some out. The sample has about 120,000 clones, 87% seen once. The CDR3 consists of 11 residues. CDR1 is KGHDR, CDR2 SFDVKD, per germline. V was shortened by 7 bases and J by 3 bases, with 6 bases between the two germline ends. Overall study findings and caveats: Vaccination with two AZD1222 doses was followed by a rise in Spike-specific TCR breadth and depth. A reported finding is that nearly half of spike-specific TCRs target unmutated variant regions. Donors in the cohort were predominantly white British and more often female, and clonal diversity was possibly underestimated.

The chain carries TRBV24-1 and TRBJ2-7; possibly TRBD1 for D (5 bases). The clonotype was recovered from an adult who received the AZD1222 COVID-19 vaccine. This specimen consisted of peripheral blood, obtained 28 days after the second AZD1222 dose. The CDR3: CATSTGYEQYF. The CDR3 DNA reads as TGTGCCACCAGCACAGGCTACGAGCAGTACTTC.